This is a list of T cell receptor beta chains from one sample in a study of T-cell memory formation after mild COVID-19. One entry per CDR3 protein results from TCRdb running MiXCR on the 5' RACE reads. The sample lists 90,000 to 120,000 distinct CDR3 sequences; 8.5% to 14% were seen once. The material sequenced was PBMCs or a T cell subset sorted from them (not recorded which). The receptors here all came from a man between 18 and 35 years old who had mild COVID-19 (a few samples of this study predate the infection). Cell type and time point are not known. CDR3s include the opening cysteine and the closing phenylalanine or tryptophan. D genes are given only for firm matches. Some rows have no size entry. The others give once, few or many, or a class for an expanded clone.

v_gene	j_gene	d_gene	abundance	CDR3aa	CDR3nt
TRBV7-8	TRBJ1-5	-	many	CASGKGGRIGQPQHF	TGTGCCAGCGGGAAGGGGGGACGGATTGGTCAGCCCCAGCATTTT
TRBV5-8	TRBJ2-7	TRBD1	many	CASSLYGTGGSEQYF	TGTGCCAGCAGCTTGTACGGGACAGGGGGCTCCGAGCAGTACTTC
TRBV6-2/TRBV6-3	TRBJ1-6	TRBD1	-	CASSYTRDRDDLYSPLHF	TGTGCCAGCAGTTACACCCGGGACAGGGACGACCTTTATTCACCCCTCCACTTT
TRBV10-2	TRBJ2-3	TRBD2	-	CASSSGADTQYF	TGCGCCAGCTCTAGCGGGGCAGATACGCAGTATTTT
TRBV29-1	TRBJ1-1	-	-	CSVGRNTEAFF	TGCAGCGTCGGGAGGAACACTGAAGCTTTCTTT
TRBV9	TRBJ1-2	-	-	CASGGYGYTF	TGTGCCAGCGGAGGATATGGCTACACCTTC
TRBV29-1	TRBJ2-2	-	few	CSVESGDIGGELFF	TGCAGCGTTGAATCGGGTGACATCGGCGGGGAGCTGTTTTTT
TRBV2	TRBJ1-6	-	-	CASSPGMGDESPLHF	TGTGCCAGCAGCCCGGGGATGGGAGACGAGTCACCCCTCCACTTT
TRBV7-6	TRBJ1-1	-	few	CASSLTGGNTEAFF	TGTGCCAGCAGCTTGACCGGGGGCAACACTGAAGCTTTCTTT
TRBV20-1	TRBJ1-2	-	-	CSARDLAGANYGYTF	TGCAGTGCTAGAGATTTGGCAGGAGCTAACTATGGCTACACCTTC
TRBV5-1	TRBJ1-1	-	many	CASSLAVLGSPEAFF	TGCGCCAGCAGCTTGGCGGTTCTGGGTTCACCTGAAGCTTTCTTT
TRBV12-3/TRBV12-4	TRBJ2-1	-	few	CASTLIRQNNEQFF	TGTGCCAGCACGCTAATCCGACAGAACAATGAGCAGTTCTTC
TRBV12-3/TRBV12-4	TRBJ1-2	-	-	CASGWGRGYTF	TGTGCCAGCGGTTGGGGACGTGGCTACACCTTC
TRBV7-3	TRBJ2-2	-	-	CASSAAGASTGELFF	TGTGCCAGCAGCGCCGCGGGGGCCTCCACCGGGGAGCTGTTTTTT
TRBV10-2	TRBJ1-5	-	few	CASCKAGDQPQHF	TGCGCCAGCTGCAAGGCAGGAGATCAGCCCCAGCATTTT
TRBV7-9	TRBJ2-7	TRBD2	-	CASSLVSGENYEQYF	TGTGCCAGCAGCTTAGTCAGCGGGGAGAACTACGAGCAGTACTTC
TRBV6-2/TRBV6-3	TRBJ2-7	-	few	CASSPGLGPRDEQYF	TGTGCCAGCAGCCCCGGACTGGGGCCCAGAGACGAGCAGTACTTC
TRBV7-9	TRBJ2-7	TRBD1	many	CASSTTGQATYEQYF	TGTGCCAGCAGCACCACGGGACAGGCAACCTACGAGCAGTACTTC
TRBV4-1	TRBJ1-5	TRBD1	-	CASSPEATGGSQPQHF	TGCGCCAGCAGCCCAGAAGCGACAGGGGGTAGTCAGCCCCAGCATTTT
TRBV4-3	TRBJ2-3	-	many	CASSRVGVTDTQYF	TGCGCCAGCAGCCGGGTGGGTGTAACAGATACGCAGTATTTT
TRBV9	TRBJ1-2	TRBD1	few	CASSVARTGGTYGYTF	TGTGCCAGCAGCGTAGCGCGGACAGGGGGCACCTATGGCTACACCTTC
TRBV9	TRBJ2-2	-	few	CASSPRDHNTGELFF	TGTGCCAGCAGCCCCCGGGACCACAACACCGGGGAGCTGTTTTTT
TRBV4-1	TRBJ2-3	-	-	CASSHGGAATDTQYF	TGCGCCAGCAGCCATGGGGGGGCGGCCACAGATACGCAGTATTTT
TRBV13	TRBJ1-1	-	-	CASSTVEGAGRAEAFF	TGTGCCAGCAGTACCGTGGAGGGCGCGGGTCGGGCTGAAGCTTTCTTT
TRBV7-2	TRBJ2-5	-	many	CASSILRVPLQETQYF	TGTGCCAGCAGCATCCTCAGGGTCCCCCTTCAAGAGACCCAGTACTTC
TRBV7-2	TRBJ2-1	-	many	CASRIGAASYNEQFF	TGTGCCAGCAGAATAGGGGCGGCCTCCTACAATGAGCAGTTCTTC
TRBV5-1	TRBJ2-1	-	many	CASGWQDSYNEQFF	TGCGCCAGCGGGTGGCAGGACTCCTACAATGAGCAGTTCTTC
TRBV7-3	TRBJ2-1	TRBD2	-	CASSPLAGELNEQFF	TGTGCCAGCAGCCCACTAGCGGGGGAGCTCAATGAGCAGTTCTTC
TRBV4-1	TRBJ2-3	TRBD2	few	CASSQVLLATSGGSGDTQYF	TGCGCCAGCAGCCAAGTTCTCTTGGCAACTAGCGGGGGGTCCGGCGATACGCAGTATTTT
TRBV7-2	TRBJ2-1	TRBD2	-	CASSAGGNNEQFF	TGTGCCAGCAGCGCGGGAGGAAACAATGAGCAGTTCTTC
TRBV4-3	TRBJ2-7	-	-	CASSQGSSRSYEQYF	TGCGCCAGCAGCCAAGGTTCGTCGAGGTCCTACGAGCAGTACTTC
TRBV4-1	TRBJ1-5	-	-	CASSPISRGDQPQHF	TGCGCCAGCAGCCCGATTTCGAGAGGGGATCAGCCCCAGCATTTT
TRBV5-1	TRBJ2-1	-	few	CASSFRAPPYNEQFF	TGCGCCAGCAGCTTCCGGGCCCCCCCCTACAATGAGCAGTTCTTC
TRBV15	TRBJ2-5	TRBD2	-	CATSSSSGETQETQYF	TGTGCCACCAGCAGCTCTAGCGGGGAAACCCAAGAGACCCAGTACTTC
TRBV30	TRBJ2-2	-	many	CAWRANSILNTGELFF	TGTGCCTGGAGAGCCAATTCAATCTTAAACACCGGGGAGCTGTTTTTT
TRBV30	TRBJ2-7	-	few	CAWSWSSYEQYF	TGTGCCTGGAGTTGGAGCTCCTACGAGCAGTACTTC
TRBV5-1	TRBJ2-3	-	few	CASRAKPISSTDTQYF	TGCGCCAGTAGGGCCAAGCCGATCTCTAGCACAGATACGCAGTATTTT
TRBV28	TRBJ2-5	-	few	CASSLGTVYF	TGTGCCAGCAGTTTAGGTACAGTGTACTTC
TRBV11-3	TRBJ2-1	TRBD1	few	CASSTWTGEGYNEQFF	TGTGCCAGCAGCACCTGGACAGGGGAAGGCTACAATGAGCAGTTCTTC
TRBV6-5	TRBJ2-3	-	-	CASSGLLSDTQYF	TGTGCCAGCAGTGGACTACTCTCAGATACGCAGTATTTT
TRBV12-3/TRBV12-4	TRBJ2-3	-	few	CASSSSTGTDTQYF	TGTGCCAGCAGTTCCTCGACAGGCACAGATACGCAGTATTTT
TRBV11-2	TRBJ2-1	-	-	CASSRTGIYNEQFF	TGTGCCAGCAGCCGGACGGGAATCTACAATGAGCAGTTCTTC
TRBV4-3	TRBJ2-1	-	few	CASAADVMGNEQFF	TGCGCCTCCGCGGCGGACGTTATGGGGAATGAGCAGTTCTTC
TRBV6-5	TRBJ2-7	-	many	CASSYFAGYEQYF	TGTGCCAGCAGTTACTTCGCGGGCTACGAGCAGTACTTC
TRBV7-2	TRBJ2-3	TRBD1	many	CASSLMTGEQYF	TGTGCCAGCAGCCTCATGACAGGGGAGCAGTATTTT
TRBV4-3	TRBJ1-5	TRBD1	-	CASSQDLTGARQPQHF	TGCGCCAGCAGCCAAGATCTTACAGGGGCCCGTCAGCCCCAGCATTTT